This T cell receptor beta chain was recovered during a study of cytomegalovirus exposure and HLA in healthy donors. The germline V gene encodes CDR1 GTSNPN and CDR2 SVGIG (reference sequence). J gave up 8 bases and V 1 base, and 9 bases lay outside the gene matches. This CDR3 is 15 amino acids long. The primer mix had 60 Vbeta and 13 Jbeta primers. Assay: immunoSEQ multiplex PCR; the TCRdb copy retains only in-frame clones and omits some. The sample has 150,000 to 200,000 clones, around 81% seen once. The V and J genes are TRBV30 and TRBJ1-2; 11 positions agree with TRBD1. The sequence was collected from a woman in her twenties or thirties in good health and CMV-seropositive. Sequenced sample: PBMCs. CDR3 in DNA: TGTGCCTGGAGTGGGGGACAGGGGGTATCCTACGGCTACACCTTC. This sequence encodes CAWSGGQGVSYGYTF.